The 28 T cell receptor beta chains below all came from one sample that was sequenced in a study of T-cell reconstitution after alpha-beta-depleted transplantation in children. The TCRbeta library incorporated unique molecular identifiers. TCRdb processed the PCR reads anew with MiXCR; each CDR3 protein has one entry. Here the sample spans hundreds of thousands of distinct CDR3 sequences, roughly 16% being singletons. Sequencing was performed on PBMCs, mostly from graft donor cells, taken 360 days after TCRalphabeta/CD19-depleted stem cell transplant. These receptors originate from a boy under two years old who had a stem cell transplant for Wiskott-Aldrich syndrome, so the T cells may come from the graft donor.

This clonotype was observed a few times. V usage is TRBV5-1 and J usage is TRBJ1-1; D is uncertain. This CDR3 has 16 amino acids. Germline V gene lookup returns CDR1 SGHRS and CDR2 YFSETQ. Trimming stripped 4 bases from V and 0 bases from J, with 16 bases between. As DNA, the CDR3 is TGCGCCAGCAGCCCCTTTCGGGCAAATATGAACACTGAAGCTTTCTTT. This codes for CASSPFRANMNTEAFF.

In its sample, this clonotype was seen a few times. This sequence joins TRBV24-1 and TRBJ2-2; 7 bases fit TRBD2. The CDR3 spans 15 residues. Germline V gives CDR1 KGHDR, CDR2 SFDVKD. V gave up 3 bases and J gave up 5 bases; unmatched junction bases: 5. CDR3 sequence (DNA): TGTGCCACCAGTGATACTGGGGAGGGAACCGGGGAGCTGTTTTTT. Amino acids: CATSDTGEGTGELFF.

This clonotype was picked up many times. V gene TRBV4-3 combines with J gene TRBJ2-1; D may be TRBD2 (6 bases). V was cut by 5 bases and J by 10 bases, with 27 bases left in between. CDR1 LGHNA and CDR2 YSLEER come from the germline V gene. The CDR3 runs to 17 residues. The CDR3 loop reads CASSSAMNRDSWGEQFF. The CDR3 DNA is TGCGCCAGCAGCTCTGCTATGAACCGGGACTCCTGGGGGGAGCAGTTCTTC.

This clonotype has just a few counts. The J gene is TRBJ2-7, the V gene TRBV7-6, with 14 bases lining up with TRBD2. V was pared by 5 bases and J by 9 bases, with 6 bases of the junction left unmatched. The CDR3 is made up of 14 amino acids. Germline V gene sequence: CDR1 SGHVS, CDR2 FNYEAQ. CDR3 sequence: CASSGTSGSGRQYF. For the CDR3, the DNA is TGTGCCAGCAGCGGGACTAGCGGGAGTGGAAGGCAGTACTTC.

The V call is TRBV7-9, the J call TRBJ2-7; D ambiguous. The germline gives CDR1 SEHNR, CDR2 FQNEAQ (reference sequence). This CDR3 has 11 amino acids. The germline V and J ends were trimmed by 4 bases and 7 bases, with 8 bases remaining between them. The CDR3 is CASSSNLEQYF. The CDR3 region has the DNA TGTGCCAGCAGCTCCAATTTGGAGCAGTACTTC.

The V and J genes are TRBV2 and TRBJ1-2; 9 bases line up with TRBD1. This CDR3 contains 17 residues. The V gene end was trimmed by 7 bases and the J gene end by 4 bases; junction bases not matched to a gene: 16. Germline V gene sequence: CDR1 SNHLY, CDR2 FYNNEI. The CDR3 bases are TGTGCCAGCAAAGCGAACCCGGGACAGGGAGACGGCTATGGCTACACCTTC. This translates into CASKANPGQGDGYGYTF.

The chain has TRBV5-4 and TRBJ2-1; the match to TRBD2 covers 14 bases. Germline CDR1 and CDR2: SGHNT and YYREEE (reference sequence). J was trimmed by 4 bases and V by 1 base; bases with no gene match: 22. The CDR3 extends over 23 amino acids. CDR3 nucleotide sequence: TGTGCCAGCAGCTTGCTGGGACTAGCGGGAGTCACCTTTGGGTACCGTGCATACAATGAGCAGTTCTTC. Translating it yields CASSLLGLAGVTFGYRAYNEQFF.

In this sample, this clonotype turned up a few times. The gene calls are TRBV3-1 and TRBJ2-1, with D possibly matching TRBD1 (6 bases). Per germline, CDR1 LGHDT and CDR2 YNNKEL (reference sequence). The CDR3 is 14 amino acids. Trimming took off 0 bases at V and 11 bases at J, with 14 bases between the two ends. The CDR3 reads CASSQDVYRAKQFF. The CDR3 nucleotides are TGTGCCAGCAGCCAAGATGTATACAGGGCCAAGCAGTTCTTC.

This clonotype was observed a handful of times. The CDR3 DNA follows: TGTGCCAGCAGCCGACCACCGGGAGGGCCTCACGGGACCCAGTACTTC. It translates to CASSRPPGGPHGTQYF. The chain employs TRBV7-2 and TRBJ2-5, with TRBD2 identical over 8 bases. CDR3 length: 16 residues. The germline CDR1 and CDR2 sequences are SGHTA and FQGNSA. V gave up 5 bases and J gave up 7 bases; unmatched junction bases: 15.

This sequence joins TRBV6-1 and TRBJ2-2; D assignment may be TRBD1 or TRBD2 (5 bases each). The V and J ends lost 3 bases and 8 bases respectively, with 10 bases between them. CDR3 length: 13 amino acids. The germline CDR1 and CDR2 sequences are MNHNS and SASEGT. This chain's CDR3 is CASSEGDVGELFF. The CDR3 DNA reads TGTGCCAGCAGTGAGGGGGACGTAGGGGAGCTGTTTTTT.

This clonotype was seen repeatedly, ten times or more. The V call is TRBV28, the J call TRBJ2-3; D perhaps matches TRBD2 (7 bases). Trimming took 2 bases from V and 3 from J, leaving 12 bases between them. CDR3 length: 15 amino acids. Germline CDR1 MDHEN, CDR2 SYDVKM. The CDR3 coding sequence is TGTGCCAGCAGTTTAGAGGGGGGGATGACAGATACGCAGTATTTT. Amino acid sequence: CASSLEGGMTDTQYF.

The CDR3 region is CASSVGKWERGEQYF. CDR3 nucleotide sequence: TGTGCCAGCAGTGTGGGGAAGTGGGAGAGAGGGGAGCAGTACTTC. The genes are TRBV25-1 and TRBJ2-7, with D tentatively TRBD2 (5 bases). Germline CDR1 MGHDK, CDR2 SYGVNS. The CDR3 sequence is 15 residues long. V was shortened by 4 bases and J by 7 bases, with 20 bases between the two germline ends.

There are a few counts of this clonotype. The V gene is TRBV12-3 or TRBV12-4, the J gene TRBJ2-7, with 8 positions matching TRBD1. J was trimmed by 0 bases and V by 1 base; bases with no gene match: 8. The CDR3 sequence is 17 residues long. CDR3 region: CASSLGPTGAGSYEQYF. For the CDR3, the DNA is TGTGCCAGCAGTTTAGGGCCGACAGGGGCAGGCTCCTACGAGCAGTACTTC.

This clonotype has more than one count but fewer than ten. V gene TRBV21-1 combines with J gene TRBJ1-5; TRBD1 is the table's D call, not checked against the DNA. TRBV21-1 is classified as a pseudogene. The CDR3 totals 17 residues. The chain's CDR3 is CASSVRTGQYSNQPQHF. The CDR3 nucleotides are TGTGCCAGCAGCGTACGTACAGGGCAATATAGCAATCAGCCCCAGCATTTT.

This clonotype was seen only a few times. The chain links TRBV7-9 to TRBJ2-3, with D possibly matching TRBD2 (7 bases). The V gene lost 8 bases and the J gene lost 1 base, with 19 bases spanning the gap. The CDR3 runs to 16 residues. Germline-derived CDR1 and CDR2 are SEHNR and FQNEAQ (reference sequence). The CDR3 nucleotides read TGTGCCAGCCAACCCGCTCGGGGGGCAGGCACAGATACGCAGTATTTT. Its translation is CASQPARGAGTDTQYF.

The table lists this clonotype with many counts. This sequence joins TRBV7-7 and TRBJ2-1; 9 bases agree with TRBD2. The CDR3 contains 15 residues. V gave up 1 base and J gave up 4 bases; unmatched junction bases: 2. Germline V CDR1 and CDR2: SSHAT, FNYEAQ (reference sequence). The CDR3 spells CASSLGGGGYNEQFF. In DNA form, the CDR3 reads TGTGCCAGCAGCTTAGGCGGGGGGGGATACAATGAGCAGTTCTTC.

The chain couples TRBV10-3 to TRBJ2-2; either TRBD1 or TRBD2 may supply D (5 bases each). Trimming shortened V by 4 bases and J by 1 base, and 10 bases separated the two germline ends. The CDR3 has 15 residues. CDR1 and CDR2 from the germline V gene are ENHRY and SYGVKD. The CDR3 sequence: CAISVMGENTGELFF. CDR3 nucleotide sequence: TGTGCCATCAGTGTTATGGGGGAGAACACCGGGGAGCTGTTTTTT.

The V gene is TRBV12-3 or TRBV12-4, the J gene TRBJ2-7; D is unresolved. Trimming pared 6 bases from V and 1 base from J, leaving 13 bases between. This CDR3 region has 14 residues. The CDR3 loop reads CASSHALGSYEQYF. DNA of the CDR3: TGTGCCAGCAGCCATGCCCTTGGGTCCTACGAGCAGTACTTC.

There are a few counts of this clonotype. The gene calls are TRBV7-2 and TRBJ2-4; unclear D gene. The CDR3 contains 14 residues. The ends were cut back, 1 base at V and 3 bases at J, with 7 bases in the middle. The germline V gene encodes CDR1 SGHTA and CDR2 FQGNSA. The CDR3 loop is CASSLGWGKNIQYF. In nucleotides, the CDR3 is TGTGCCAGCAGCTTAGGATGGGGCAAAAACATTCAGTACTTC.

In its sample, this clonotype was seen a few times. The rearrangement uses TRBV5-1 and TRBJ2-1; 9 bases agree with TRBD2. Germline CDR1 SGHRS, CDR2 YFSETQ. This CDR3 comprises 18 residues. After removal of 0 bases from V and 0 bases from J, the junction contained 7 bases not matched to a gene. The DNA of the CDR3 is TGCGCCAGCAGCTTGGTTAGCGGGGGTCCGAGCTCCTACAATGAGCAGTTCTTC. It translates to CASSLVSGGPSSYNEQFF.

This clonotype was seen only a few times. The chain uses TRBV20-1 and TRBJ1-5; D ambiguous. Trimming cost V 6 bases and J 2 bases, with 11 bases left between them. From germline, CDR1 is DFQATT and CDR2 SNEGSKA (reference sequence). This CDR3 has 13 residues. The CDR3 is CSARMSGNQPQHF. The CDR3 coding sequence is TGCAGTGCCCGCATGTCGGGCAATCAGCCCCAGCATTTT.

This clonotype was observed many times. The CDR3 coding sequence is TGTGCCAGCAGCTTAGAAATAGGGGTTGAGCAGTTCTTC. Residues: CASSLEIGVEQFF. V and J are TRBV7-9 and TRBJ2-1, with a possible D match to TRBD1 (5 bases). CDR1 SEHNR and CDR2 FQNEAQ come from the germline V gene (reference sequence). V lost 1 base to trimming and J lost 9 bases, with 10 bases between them. The CDR3 has 13 amino acids. Based on the CDR3 plus reference TRBV7-9 and TRBJ2-1, the full variable domain is DTGVSQNPRHKITKRGQNVTFRCDPISEHNRLYWYRQTLGQGPEFLTYFQNEAQLEKSRLLSDRFSAERPKGSFSTLEIQRTEQGDSAMYLCASSLEIGVEQFFGPGTRLTVL.

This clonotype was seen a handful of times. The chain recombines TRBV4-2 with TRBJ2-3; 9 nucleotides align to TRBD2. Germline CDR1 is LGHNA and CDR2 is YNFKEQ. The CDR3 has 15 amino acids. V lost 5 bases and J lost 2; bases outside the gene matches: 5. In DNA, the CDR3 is TGTGCCAGCAGCAGACCGGGACTAGCCACAGATACGCAGTATTTT. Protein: CASSRPGLATDTQYF.

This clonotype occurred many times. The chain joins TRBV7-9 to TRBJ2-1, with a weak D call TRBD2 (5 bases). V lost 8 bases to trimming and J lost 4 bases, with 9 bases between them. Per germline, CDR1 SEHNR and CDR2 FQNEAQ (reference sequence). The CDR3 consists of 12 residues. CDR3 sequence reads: CASGRGYNEQFF. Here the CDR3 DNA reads TGTGCCAGCGGTAGAGGGTACAATGAGCAGTTCTTC.

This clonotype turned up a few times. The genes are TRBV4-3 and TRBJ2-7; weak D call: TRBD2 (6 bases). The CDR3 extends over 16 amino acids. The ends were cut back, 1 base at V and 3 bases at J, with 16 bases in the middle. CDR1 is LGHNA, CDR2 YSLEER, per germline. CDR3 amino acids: CASSQAPGLTIYEQYF. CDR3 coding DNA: TGCGCCAGCAGCCAAGCTCCGGGACTTACGATCTACGAGCAGTACTTC.

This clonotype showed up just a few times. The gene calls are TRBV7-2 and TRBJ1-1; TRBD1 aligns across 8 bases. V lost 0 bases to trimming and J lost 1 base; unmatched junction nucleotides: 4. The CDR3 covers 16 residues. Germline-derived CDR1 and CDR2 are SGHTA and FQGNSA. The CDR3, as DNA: TGTGCCAGCAGCTTAGCGGCGCAGGGGGCGAACACTGAAGCTTTCTTT. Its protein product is CASSLAAQGANTEAFF.

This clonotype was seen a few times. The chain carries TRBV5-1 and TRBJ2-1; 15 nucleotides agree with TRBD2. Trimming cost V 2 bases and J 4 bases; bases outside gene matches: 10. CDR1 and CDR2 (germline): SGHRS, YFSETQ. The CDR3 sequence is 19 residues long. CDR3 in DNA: TGCGCCAGCAGCTTATCTTCTACGGGACTAGCGGGGGGATACAATGAGCAGTTCTTC. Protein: CASSLSSTGLAGGYNEQFF.

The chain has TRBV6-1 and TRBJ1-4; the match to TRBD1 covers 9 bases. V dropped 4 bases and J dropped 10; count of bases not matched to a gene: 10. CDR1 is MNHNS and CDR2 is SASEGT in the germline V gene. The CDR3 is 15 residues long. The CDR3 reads CASSVPGTGFGKLFF. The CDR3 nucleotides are TGTGCCAGCAGTGTGCCCGGGACAGGGTTTGGAAAACTGTTTTTT.